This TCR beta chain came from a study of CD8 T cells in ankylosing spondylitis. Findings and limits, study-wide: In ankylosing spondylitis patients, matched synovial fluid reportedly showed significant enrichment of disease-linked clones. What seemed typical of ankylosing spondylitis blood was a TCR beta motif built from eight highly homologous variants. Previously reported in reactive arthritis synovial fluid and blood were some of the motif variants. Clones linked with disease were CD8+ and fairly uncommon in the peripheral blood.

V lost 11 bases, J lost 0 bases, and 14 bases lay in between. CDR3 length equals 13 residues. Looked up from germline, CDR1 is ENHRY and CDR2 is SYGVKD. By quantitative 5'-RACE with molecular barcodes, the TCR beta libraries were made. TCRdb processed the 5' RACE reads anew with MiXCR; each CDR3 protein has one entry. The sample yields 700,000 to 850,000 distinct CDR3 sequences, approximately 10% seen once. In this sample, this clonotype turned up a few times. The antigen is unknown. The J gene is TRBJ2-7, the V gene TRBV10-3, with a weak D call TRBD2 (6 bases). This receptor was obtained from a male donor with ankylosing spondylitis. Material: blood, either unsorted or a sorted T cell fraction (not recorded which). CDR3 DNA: TGTGCCTCTCGACTAGTATCCTCCTACGAGCAGTACTTC. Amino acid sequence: CASRLVSSYEQYF.